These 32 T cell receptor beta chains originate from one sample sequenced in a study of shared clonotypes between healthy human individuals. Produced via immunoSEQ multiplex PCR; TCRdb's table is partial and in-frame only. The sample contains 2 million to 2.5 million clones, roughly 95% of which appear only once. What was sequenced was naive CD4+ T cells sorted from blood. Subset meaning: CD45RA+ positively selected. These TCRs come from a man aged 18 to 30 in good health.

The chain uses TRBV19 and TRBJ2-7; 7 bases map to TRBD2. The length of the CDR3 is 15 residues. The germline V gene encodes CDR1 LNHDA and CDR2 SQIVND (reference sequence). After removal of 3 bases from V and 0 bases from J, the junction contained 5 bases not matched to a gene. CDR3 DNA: TGTGCCAGTAGTATTCAGCGGGGAGACTCCTACGAGCAGTACTTC. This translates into CASSIQRGDSYEQYF.

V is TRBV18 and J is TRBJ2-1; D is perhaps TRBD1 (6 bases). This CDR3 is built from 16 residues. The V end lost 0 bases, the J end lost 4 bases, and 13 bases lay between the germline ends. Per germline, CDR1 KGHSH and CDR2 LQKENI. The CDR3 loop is CASSPPREGVYNEQFF. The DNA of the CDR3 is TGTGCCAGCTCACCACCCAGAGAGGGGGTTTACAATGAGCAGTTCTTC. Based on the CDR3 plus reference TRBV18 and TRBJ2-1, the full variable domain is NAGVMQNPRHLVRRRGQEARLRCSPMKGHSHVYWYRQLPEEGLKFMVYLQKENIIDESGMPKERFSAEFPKEGPSILRIQQVVRGDSAAYFCASSPPREGVYNEQFFGPGTRLTVL.

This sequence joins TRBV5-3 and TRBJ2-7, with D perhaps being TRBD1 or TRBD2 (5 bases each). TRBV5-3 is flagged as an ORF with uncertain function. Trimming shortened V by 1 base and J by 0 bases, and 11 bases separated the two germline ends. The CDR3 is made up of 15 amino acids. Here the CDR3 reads CARSLFRESSYEQYF. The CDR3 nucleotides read TGTGCCAGAAGCTTGTTCAGGGAGAGCTCCTACGAGCAGTACTTC.

Here the CDR3 reads CASSPLAGAFNEQFF. The CDR3 region has the DNA TGTGCCAGCAGTCCCCTAGCGGGGGCCTTCAATGAGCAGTTCTTC. The chain carries TRBV27 and TRBJ2-1; 10 bases fit TRBD2. Germline lookup yields CDR1 MNHEY and CDR2 SMNVEV (reference sequence). The V and J ends lost 5 bases and 6 bases, in that order; junction bases with no gene match: 7. This CDR3 region has 15 residues.

In DNA, the CDR3 is TGTGCCAGCCGAGGACAGGGGCGCCAGCCCCAGCATTTT. This gives the protein CASRGQGRQPQHF. The V gene is TRBV2, the J gene TRBJ1-5; 9 nucleotides agree with TRBD1. Germline V gene sequence: CDR1 SNHLY, CDR2 FYNNEI. V dropped 8 bases and J dropped 7; count of bases not matched to a gene: 6. The CDR3 consists of 13 residues.

The CDR3 DNA is TGTGCCAGCAGACTGGGACTAGCGGGCGCCGGGGAGCTGTTTTTT. Amino acids: CASRLGLAGAGELFF. This chain joins TRBV6-5 and TRBJ2-2; 12 nucleotides align to TRBD2. In germline, CDR1 is MNHEY, CDR2 SVGAGI. The CDR3 consists of 15 residues. The V and J ends lost 6 bases and 6 bases, in that order; junction bases with no gene match: 5.

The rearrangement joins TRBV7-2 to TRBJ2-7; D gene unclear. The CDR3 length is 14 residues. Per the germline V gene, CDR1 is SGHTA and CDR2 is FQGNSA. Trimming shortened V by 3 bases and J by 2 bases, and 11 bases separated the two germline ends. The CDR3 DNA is TGTGCCAGCAGCTTCCCTGTCGCAACCTACGAGCAGTACTTC. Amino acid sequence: CASSFPVATYEQYF.

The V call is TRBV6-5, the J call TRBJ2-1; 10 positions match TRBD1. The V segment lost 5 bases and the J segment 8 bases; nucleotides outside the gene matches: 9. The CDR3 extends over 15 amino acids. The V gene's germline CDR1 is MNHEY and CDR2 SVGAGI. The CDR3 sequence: CASSGGTGVGDEQFF. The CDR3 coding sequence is TGTGCCAGCAGTGGCGGGACAGGGGTAGGGGATGAGCAGTTCTTC.

The CDR3 here is CASSSIQTINTEAFF. CDR3 sequence (DNA): TGTGCCAGCAGTTCCATTCAGACGATAAACACTGAAGCTTTCTTT. This rearrangement joins TRBV27 to TRBJ1-1; D unresolved. CDR1 and CDR2 (germline): MNHEY, SMNVEV (reference sequence). The CDR3 length is 15 residues. V was pared by 4 bases and J by 2 bases, with 14 bases between.

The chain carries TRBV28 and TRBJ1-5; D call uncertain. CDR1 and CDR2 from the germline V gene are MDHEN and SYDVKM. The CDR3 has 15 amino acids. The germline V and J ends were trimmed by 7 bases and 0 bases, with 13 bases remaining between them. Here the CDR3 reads CASTETGHSNQPQHF. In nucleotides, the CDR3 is TGTGCCAGCACCGAAACGGGTCATAGCAATCAGCCCCAGCATTTT.

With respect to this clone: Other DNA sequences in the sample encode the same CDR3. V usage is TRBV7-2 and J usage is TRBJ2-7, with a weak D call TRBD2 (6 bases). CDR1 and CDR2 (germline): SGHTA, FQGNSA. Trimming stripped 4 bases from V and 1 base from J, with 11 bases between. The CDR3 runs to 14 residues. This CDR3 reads CASSYPGLSYEQYF. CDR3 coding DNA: TGTGCCAGCAGCTATCCGGGACTGTCCTACGAGCAGTACTTC.

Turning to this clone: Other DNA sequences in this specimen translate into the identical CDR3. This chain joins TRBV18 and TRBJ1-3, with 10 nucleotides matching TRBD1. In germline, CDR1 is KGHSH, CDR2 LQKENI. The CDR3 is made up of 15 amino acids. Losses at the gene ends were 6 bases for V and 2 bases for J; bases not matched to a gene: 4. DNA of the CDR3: TGTGCCAGCTCGCAAGGACAGGGGGCTGGAAACACCATATATTTT. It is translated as CASSQGQGAGNTIYF.

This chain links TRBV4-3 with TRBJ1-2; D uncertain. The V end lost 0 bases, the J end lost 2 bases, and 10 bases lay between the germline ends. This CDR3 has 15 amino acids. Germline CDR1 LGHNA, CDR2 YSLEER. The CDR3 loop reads CASSQDLGQNYGYTF. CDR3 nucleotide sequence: TGCGCCAGCAGCCAAGATCTAGGCCAGAACTATGGCTACACCTTC.

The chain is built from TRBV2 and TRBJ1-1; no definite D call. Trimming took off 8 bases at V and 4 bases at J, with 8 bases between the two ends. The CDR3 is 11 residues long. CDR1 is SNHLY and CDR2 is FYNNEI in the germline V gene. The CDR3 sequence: CASEFSTEAFF. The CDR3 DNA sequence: TGTGCCAGCGAGTTCAGCACTGAAGCTTTCTTT.

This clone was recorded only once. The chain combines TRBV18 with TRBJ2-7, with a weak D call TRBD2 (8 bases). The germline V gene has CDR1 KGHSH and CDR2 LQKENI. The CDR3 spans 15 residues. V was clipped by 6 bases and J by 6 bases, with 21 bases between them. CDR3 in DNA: TGTGCCAGCTCTCCTACAGGGGTGGCGGGAGGCGAGCAGTACTTC. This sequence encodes CASSPTGVAGGEQYF.

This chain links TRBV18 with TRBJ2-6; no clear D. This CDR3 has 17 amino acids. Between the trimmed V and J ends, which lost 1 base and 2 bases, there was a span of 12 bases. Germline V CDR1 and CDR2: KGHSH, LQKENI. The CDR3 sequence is CASSPLQSQTGANVLTF. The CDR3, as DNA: TGTGCCAGCTCACCACTACAGAGCCAAACTGGGGCCAACGTCCTGACTTTC.

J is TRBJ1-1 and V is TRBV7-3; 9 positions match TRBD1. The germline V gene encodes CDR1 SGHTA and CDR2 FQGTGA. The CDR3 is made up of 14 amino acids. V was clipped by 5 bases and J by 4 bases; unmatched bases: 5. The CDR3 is CASSTQGASTEAFF. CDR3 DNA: TGTGCCAGCAGCACACAGGGGGCAAGCACTGAAGCTTTCTTT. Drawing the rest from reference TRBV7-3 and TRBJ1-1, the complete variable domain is GAGVSQTPSNKVTEKGKYVELRCDPISGHTALYWYRQSLGQGPEFLIYFQGTGAADDSGLPNDRFFAVRPEGSVSTLKIQRTERGDSAVYLCASSTQGASTEAFFGQGTRLTVV.

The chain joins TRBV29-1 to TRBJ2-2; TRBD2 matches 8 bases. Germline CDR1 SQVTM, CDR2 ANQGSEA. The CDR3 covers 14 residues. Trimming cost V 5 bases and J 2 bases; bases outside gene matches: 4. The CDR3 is CSVTGLANTGELFF. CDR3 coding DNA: TGCAGCGTTACAGGACTAGCTAACACCGGGGAGCTGTTTTTT.

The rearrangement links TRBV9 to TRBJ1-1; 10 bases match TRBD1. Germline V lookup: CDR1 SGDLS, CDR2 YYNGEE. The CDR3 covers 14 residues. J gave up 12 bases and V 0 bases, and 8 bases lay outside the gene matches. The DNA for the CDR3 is TGTGCCAGCAGCGTAGGTGGGGGACAGGGGACAACTTTCTTT. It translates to CASSVGGGQGTTFF.

CDR3: CASSPGTSGTGELFF. CDR3 DNA sequence: TGTGCCAGCAGCCCCGGGACTAGCGGCACCGGGGAGCTGTTTTTT. The chain uses TRBV11-2 and TRBJ2-2; 11 nucleotides align to TRBD2. This CDR3 contains 15 residues. Germline trimming cut 5 bases from V and 4 bases from J; bases unmatched to any gene: 3. Germline V gives CDR1 SGHAT, CDR2 FQNNGV.

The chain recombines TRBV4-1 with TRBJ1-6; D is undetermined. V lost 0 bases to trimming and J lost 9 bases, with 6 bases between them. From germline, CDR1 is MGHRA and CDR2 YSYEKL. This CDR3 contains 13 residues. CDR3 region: CASSQDRRSPLHF. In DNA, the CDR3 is TGCGCCAGCAGCCAAGACAGGCGTTCACCCCTCCACTTT.

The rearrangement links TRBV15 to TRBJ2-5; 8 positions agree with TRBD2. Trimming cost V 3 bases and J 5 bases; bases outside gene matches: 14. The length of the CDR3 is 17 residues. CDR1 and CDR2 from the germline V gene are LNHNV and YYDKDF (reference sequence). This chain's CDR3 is CATSREGPAGAGETQYF. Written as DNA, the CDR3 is TGTGCCACCAGCAGGGAAGGTCCAGCGGGGGCGGGGGAGACCCAGTACTTC.

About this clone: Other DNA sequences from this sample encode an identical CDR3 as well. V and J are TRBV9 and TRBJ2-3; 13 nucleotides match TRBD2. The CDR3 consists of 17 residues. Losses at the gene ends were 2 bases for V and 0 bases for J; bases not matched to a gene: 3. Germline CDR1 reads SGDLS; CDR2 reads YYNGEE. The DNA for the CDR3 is TGTGCCAGCAGCGTCGGGACTAGCGGGACAAGCACAGATACGCAGTATTTT. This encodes CASSVGTSGTSTDTQYF. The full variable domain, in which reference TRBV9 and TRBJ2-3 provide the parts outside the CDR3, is DSGVTQTPKHLITATGQRVTLRCSPRSGDLSVYWYQQSLDQGLQFLIQYYNGEERAKGNILERFSAQQFPDLHSELNLSSLELGDSALYFCASSVGTSGTSTDTQYFGPGTRLTVL.

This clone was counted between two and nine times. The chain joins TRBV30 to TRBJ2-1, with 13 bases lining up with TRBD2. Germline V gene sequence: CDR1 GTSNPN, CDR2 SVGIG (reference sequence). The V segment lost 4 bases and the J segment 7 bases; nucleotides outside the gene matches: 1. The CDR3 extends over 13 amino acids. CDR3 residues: CAWKGLAGNEQFF. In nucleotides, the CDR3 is TGTGCCTGGAAGGGACTAGCGGGGAATGAGCAGTTCTTC.

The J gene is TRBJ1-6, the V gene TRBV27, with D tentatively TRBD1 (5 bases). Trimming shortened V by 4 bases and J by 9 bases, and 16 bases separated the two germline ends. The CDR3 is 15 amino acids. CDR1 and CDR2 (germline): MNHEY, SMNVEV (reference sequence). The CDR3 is CASSSSGTIRSPLHF. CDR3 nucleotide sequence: TGTGCCAGCAGTTCATCCGGGACGATCCGTTCACCCCTCCACTTT.

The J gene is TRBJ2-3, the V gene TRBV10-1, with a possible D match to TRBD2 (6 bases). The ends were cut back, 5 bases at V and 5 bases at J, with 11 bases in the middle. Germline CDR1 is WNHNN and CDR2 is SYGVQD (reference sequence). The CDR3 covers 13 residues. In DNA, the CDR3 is TGCGCCAGCAGTAGCCAGGGAGGAGATACGCAGTATTTT. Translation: CASSSQGGDTQYF.

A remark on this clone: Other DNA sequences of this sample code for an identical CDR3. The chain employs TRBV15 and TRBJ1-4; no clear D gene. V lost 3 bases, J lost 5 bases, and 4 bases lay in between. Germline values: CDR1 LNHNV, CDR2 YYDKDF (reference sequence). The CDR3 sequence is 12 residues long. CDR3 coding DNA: TGTGCCACCAGCAGGGGGAATGAAAAACTGTTTTTT. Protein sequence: CATSRGNEKLFF. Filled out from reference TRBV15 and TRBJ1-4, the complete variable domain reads DAMVIQNPRYQVTQFGKPVTLSCSQTLNHNVMYWYQQKSSQAPKLLFHYYDKDFNNEADTPDNFQSRRPNTSFCFLDIRSPGLGDTAMYLCATSRGNEKLFFGSGTQLSVL.

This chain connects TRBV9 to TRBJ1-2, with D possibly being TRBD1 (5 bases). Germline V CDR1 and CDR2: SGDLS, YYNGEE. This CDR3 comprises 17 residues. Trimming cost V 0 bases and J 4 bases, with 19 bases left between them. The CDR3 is CASSVAPGDGDAYGYTF. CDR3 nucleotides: TGTGCCAGCAGCGTAGCCCCGGGTGACGGGGACGCCTATGGCTACACCTTC.

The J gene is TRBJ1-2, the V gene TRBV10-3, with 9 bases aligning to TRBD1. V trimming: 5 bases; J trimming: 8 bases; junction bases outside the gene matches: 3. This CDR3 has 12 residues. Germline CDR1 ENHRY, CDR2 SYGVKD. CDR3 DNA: TGTGCCATCAGTACGACAGGGGGAGGCTACACCTTC. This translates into CAISTTGGGYTF.

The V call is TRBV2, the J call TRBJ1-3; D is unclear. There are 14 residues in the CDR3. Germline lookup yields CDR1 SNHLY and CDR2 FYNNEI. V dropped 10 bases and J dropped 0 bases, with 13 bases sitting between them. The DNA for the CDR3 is TGTGCCACGACCCCCAGAAGCTCTGGAAACACCATATATTTT. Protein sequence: CATTPRSSGNTIYF.

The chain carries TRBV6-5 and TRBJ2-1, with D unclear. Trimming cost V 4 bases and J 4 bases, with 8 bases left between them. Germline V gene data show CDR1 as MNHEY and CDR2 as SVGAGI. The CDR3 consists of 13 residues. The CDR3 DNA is TGTGCCAGCAGTTTTACTGCATACAATGAGCAGTTCTTC. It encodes CASSFTAYNEQFF.

Here the CDR3 DNA reads TGTGCCAGCAGCCTATGGAGTGGACCACAAGAGACCCAGTACTTC. This encodes CASSLWSGPQETQYF. The chain employs TRBV11-2 and TRBJ2-5; D call uncertain. Germline V gene data show CDR1 as SGHAT and CDR2 as FQNNGV. CDR3 length: 15 residues. The V end lost 5 bases, the J end lost 2 bases, and 15 bases lay between the germline ends.